This T cell receptor beta chain stems from a study of PD-L1 blockade in urothelial cancer. There are 15 residues in the CDR3. Germline-derived CDR1 and CDR2 are SQVTM and ANQGSEA. The ends lost 4 bases at V and 7 bases at J; junction bases unmatched: 16. This clone was recorded only once. Clones were read by immunoSEQ multiplex PCR, and TCRdb kept only the in-frame ones, dropping some. This table has about 88,000 clones, approximately 91% appearing once. The sequence was collected from a man between 60 and 70 years old with urothelial cancer. This rearrangement joins TRBV29-1 to TRBJ2-7; 7 nucleotides align to TRBD1. The sample here was PBMCs, taken around atezolizumab (anti-PD-L1) treatment. CDR3 region: CSVVGGQGVYGEQYF. CDR3 bases: TGCAGCGTTGTAGGTGGGCAGGGGGTATACGGGGAGCAGTACTTC.